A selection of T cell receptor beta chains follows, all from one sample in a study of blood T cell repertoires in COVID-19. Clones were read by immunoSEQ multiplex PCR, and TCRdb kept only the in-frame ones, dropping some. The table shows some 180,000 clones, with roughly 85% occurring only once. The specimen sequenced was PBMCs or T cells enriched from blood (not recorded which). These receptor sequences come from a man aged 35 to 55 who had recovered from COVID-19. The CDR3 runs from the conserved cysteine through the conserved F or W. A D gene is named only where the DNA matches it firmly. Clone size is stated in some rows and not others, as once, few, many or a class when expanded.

cdr3_nt: TGTGCCAGCGGTGGACAGGGGGGTCTAGGTAGCAATCAGCCCCAGCATTTT
cdr3_aa: CASGGQGGLGSNQPQHF
clone_size: NA
v_call: TRBV27
d_call: TRBD1
j_call: TRBJ1-5

cdr3_nt: TGTGCCAGCAGCTCAGTCCGAGGGAACACTGAAGCTTTCTTT
cdr3_aa: CASSSVRGNTEAFF
clone_size: NA
v_call: TRBV7-9
d_call: NA
j_call: TRBJ1-1

cdr3_nt: TGCGCCAGCAGTGATGGGACAGCTAACTATGGCTACACCTTC
cdr3_aa: CASSDGTANYGYTF
clone_size: NA
v_call: TRBV10-1
d_call: TRBD1
j_call: TRBJ1-2

cdr3_nt: TGTGCCACCAGCAGTGCCGGGACAGGGTTCCAGCCCCAGCATTTT
cdr3_aa: CATSSAGTGFQPQHF
clone_size: NA
v_call: TRBV15
d_call: TRBD1
j_call: TRBJ1-5

cdr3_nt: TGTGCCAGCAGCTTAGCCGGCAGGGCCAAGGATACGCAGTATTTT
cdr3_aa: CASSLAGRAKDTQYF
clone_size: NA
v_call: TRBV11-3
d_call: NA
j_call: TRBJ2-3

cdr3_nt: TGCAGTGCTAGTCAGGGGGTAGGCTATGGCTACACCTTC
cdr3_aa: CSASQGVGYGYTF
clone_size: NA
v_call: TRBV20-1
d_call: TRBD1
j_call: TRBJ1-2

cdr3_nt: TGTGCCAGCAGCCCCGGACAGGGGAGCACTGAAGCTTTCTTT
cdr3_aa: CASSPGQGSTEAFF
clone_size: NA
v_call: TRBV3-1/TRBV3-2
d_call: TRBD1
j_call: TRBJ1-1

cdr3_nt: TGTGCCAGTAGTATATTCCCTCGGGACACTGAAGCTTTCTTT
cdr3_aa: CASSIFPRDTEAFF
clone_size: NA
v_call: TRBV19
d_call: NA
j_call: TRBJ1-1

cdr3_nt: TGTGCCAGCAGTGAAGCAGTCCGGGGTGTCTACGAGCAGTACTTC
cdr3_aa: CASSEAVRGVYEQYF
clone_size: NA
v_call: TRBV6-1
d_call: NA
j_call: TRBJ2-7

cdr3_nt: TGTGCCAGCAGCTTCGAGCCGGGATTCGTGGACCAGTACTTC
cdr3_aa: CASSFEPGFVDQYF
clone_size: NA
v_call: TRBV7-3
d_call: NA
j_call: TRBJ2-5

cdr3_nt: TGTGCCAGCACTACCACTCCAGGGGGCTGGAACACCATATATTTT
cdr3_aa: CASTTTPGGWNTIYF
clone_size: NA
v_call: TRBV27
d_call: TRBD1
j_call: TRBJ1-3

cdr3_nt: TGCGCCAGCTCCCCGACAGGGAGCAGCTCCTACGAGCAGTACTTC
cdr3_aa: CASSPTGSSSYEQYF
clone_size: NA
v_call: TRBV5-1
d_call: TRBD1
j_call: TRBJ2-7

cdr3_nt: TGTGCCAGTAGTATAGTATGGGGGGGGCATCAGCCCCAGCATTTT
cdr3_aa: CASSIVWGGHQPQHF
clone_size: NA
v_call: TRBV19
d_call: NA
j_call: TRBJ1-5

cdr3_nt: TGCAGTGCTAGTGACAACTACAATGAGCAGTTCTTC
cdr3_aa: CSASDNYNEQFF
clone_size: NA
v_call: TRBV20-1
d_call: NA
j_call: TRBJ2-1

cdr3_nt: TGTGCCAGCAGCTTAAGGGGCAACTATGGCTACACCTTC
cdr3_aa: CASSLRGNYGYTF
clone_size: NA
v_call: TRBV7-9
d_call: NA
j_call: TRBJ1-2

cdr3_nt: TGTGCCAGCAGCTTGACTCCATCGAATCAGCCCCAGCATTTT
cdr3_aa: CASSLTPSNQPQHF
clone_size: once
v_call: TRBV5-4
d_call: NA
j_call: TRBJ1-5

cdr3_nt: TGCGCCAGCAGCTCCTTTTTCAACACTGAAGCTTTCTTT
cdr3_aa: CASSSFFNTEAFF
clone_size: NA
v_call: TRBV5-1
d_call: NA
j_call: TRBJ1-1

cdr3_nt: TGTGCCAGCAGCCAAGAAAGAGGGGGCTACGAGCAGTACTTC
cdr3_aa: CASSQERGGYEQYF
clone_size: NA
v_call: TRBV4-2
d_call: NA
j_call: TRBJ2-7

cdr3_nt: TGTGCCAGCTCCGACGGATACGGGACAGCCTATGGCTACACCTTC
cdr3_aa: CASSDGYGTAYGYTF
clone_size: NA
v_call: TRBV18
d_call: TRBD1
j_call: TRBJ1-2

cdr3_nt: TGTGCCAGCAGTCCCAGGACTAGCGGGAGTTTCACAGATACGCAGTATTTT
cdr3_aa: CASSPRTSGSFTDTQYF
clone_size: NA
v_call: TRBV6-6
d_call: TRBD2
j_call: TRBJ2-3

cdr3_nt: TGTGCCAGCAGCATAACCTTGGGACTTTTGAACACCGGGGAGCTGTTTTTT
cdr3_aa: CASSITLGLLNTGELFF
clone_size: NA
v_call: TRBV28
d_call: NA
j_call: TRBJ2-2

cdr3_nt: TGTGCCAGCAGTGCCGGGACAGGGGGCCCCTATGGCTACACCTTC
cdr3_aa: CASSAGTGGPYGYTF
clone_size: NA
v_call: TRBV2
d_call: TRBD1
j_call: TRBJ1-2

cdr3_nt: TGTGCCAGCGAAAGGAGGGATGGGGCCAACGTCCTGACTTTC
cdr3_aa: CASERRDGANVLTF
clone_size: NA
v_call: TRBV7-9
d_call: NA
j_call: TRBJ2-6

cdr3_nt: TGTGCCAGCAGCTTAATAGGACAGGGGGGGAACACTGAAGCTTTCTTT
cdr3_aa: CASSLIGQGGNTEAFF
clone_size: NA
v_call: TRBV7-9
d_call: TRBD1
j_call: TRBJ1-1

cdr3_nt: TGTGCCAGCAGCGAAGGCTACAGTAATGAAAAACTGTTTTTT
cdr3_aa: CASSEGYSNEKLFF
clone_size: NA
v_call: TRBV9
d_call: NA
j_call: TRBJ1-4

cdr3_nt: TGTGCCAGTAGTTTTACCCAGGGTTACAATGAGCAGTTCTTC
cdr3_aa: CASSFTQGYNEQFF
clone_size: NA
v_call: TRBV19
d_call: NA
j_call: TRBJ2-1

cdr3_nt: TGTGCCAGCAGTTGGCGGACAACTAATGAAAAACTGTTTTTT
cdr3_aa: CASSWRTTNEKLFF
clone_size: NA
v_call: TRBV28
d_call: NA
j_call: TRBJ1-4

cdr3_nt: TGTGCCAGCAGTCTGACCCACAGGGACGGCTACACCTTC
cdr3_aa: CASSLTHRDGYTF
clone_size: NA
v_call: TRBV6-5
d_call: NA
j_call: TRBJ1-2

cdr3_nt: TGTGCCAGTAGGAAACAGGGGACCATGAACACTGAAGCTTTCTTT
cdr3_aa: CASRKQGTMNTEAFF
clone_size: NA
v_call: TRBV19
d_call: TRBD1
j_call: TRBJ1-1

cdr3_nt: TGTGCCAGCAGTTGGGGGGTACAGGGGGCCAATTCACCCCTCCACTTT
cdr3_aa: CASSWGVQGANSPLHF
clone_size: NA
v_call: TRBV6-5
d_call: TRBD1
j_call: TRBJ1-6

cdr3_nt: TGTGCCAGCAGCCAAGCCCCGCCGGGACTAGCGTCTTCCGAGCAGTACTTC
cdr3_aa: CASSQAPPGLASSEQYF
clone_size: NA
v_call: TRBV3-1/TRBV3-2
d_call: TRBD2
j_call: TRBJ2-7

cdr3_nt: TGTGCCACCAGCATAACCGGTACAGGGGGCAGGGTGAACACTGAAGCTTTCTTT
cdr3_aa: CATSITGTGGRVNTEAFF
clone_size: NA
v_call: TRBV15
d_call: TRBD1
j_call: TRBJ1-1

cdr3_nt: TGCGCCAGCAGCGGAGATAGCGGGTTTTCCTACAATGAGCAGTTCTTC
cdr3_aa: CASSGDSGFSYNEQFF
clone_size: NA
v_call: TRBV4-1
d_call: TRBD2
j_call: TRBJ2-1

cdr3_nt: TGTGCCATCAGTCTCGGGACTAGCGGGGCCCAAGAGACCCAGTACTTC
cdr3_aa: CAISLGTSGAQETQYF
clone_size: NA
v_call: TRBV10-3
d_call: TRBD2
j_call: TRBJ2-5

cdr3_nt: TGCGCCAGCAGCTTGGCGGGGAACCCCTACGAGCAGTACTTC
cdr3_aa: CASSLAGNPYEQYF
clone_size: NA
v_call: TRBV5-1
d_call: NA
j_call: TRBJ2-7

cdr3_nt: TGTGCCAGCAGCCTACAGGGCCGGGCGAACACTGAAGCTTTCTTT
cdr3_aa: CASSLQGRANTEAFF
clone_size: NA
v_call: TRBV7-9
d_call: NA
j_call: TRBJ1-1

cdr3_nt: TGTGCCAGCAAAGGGACAGGGGACACTGAAGCTTTCTTT
cdr3_aa: CASKGTGDTEAFF
clone_size: NA
v_call: TRBV28
d_call: TRBD1
j_call: TRBJ1-1

cdr3_nt: TGTGCCAGCGCAGGGGAAGGCAATCAGCCCCAGCATTTT
cdr3_aa: CASAGEGNQPQHF
clone_size: NA
v_call: TRBV2
d_call: NA
j_call: TRBJ1-5

cdr3_nt: TGTGCCAGCAGCTTTGGACTAGGTGAAAAACTGTTTTTT
cdr3_aa: CASSFGLGEKLFF
clone_size: NA
v_call: TRBV7-8
d_call: NA
j_call: TRBJ1-4

cdr3_nt: TGTGCCAGCAGTTTAAGGGGGATAAGGGACAATGAGCAGTTCTTC
cdr3_aa: CASSLRGIRDNEQFF
clone_size: NA
v_call: TRBV28
d_call: NA
j_call: TRBJ2-1

cdr3_nt: TGTGCCAGCAGTAGAGGTGGCAACCAGTTATGCAATCAGCCCCAGCATTTT
cdr3_aa: CASSRGGNQLCNQPQHF
clone_size: few
v_call: TRBV6-7
d_call: NA
j_call: TRBJ1-5

cdr3_nt: TGCGCCAGCAGCCAGGTTAGCGGGAGGGCCTTTTCTACGCAGTATTTT
cdr3_aa: CASSQVSGRAFSTQYF
clone_size: NA
v_call: TRBV4-1
d_call: TRBD2
j_call: TRBJ2-3

cdr3_nt: TGTGCCAGCCTGCAGGGGTTGTTGGACGAGCAGTACTTC
cdr3_aa: CASLQGLLDEQYF
clone_size: NA
v_call: TRBV5-5
d_call: NA
j_call: TRBJ2-7

cdr3_nt: TGTGCCAGCAGTAGACAGGGTCGAGGCTACACCTTC
cdr3_aa: CASSRQGRGYTF
clone_size: NA
v_call: TRBV28
d_call: TRBD1
j_call: TRBJ1-2

cdr3_nt: TGTGCCAGCAGTGATAGGGCGGACAGGGAACATCAGCCCCAGCATTTT
cdr3_aa: CASSDRADREHQPQHF
clone_size: few
v_call: TRBV2
d_call: TRBD1
j_call: TRBJ1-5

cdr3_nt: TGTGCCAGTAGCAGCGGGACAGGATGGGGCACTGAAGCTTTCTTT
cdr3_aa: CASSSGTGWGTEAFF
clone_size: few
v_call: TRBV19
d_call: TRBD1
j_call: TRBJ1-1

cdr3_nt: TGTGCCTGGAGCGCCAGACTTCAAGGGACAGGAAAAAACACCGGGGAGCTGTTTTTT
cdr3_aa: CAWSARLQGTGKNTGELFF
clone_size: once
v_call: TRBV30
d_call: TRBD1
j_call: TRBJ2-2

cdr3_nt: TGTGCCAGCAGTTTCAGCCATCTCGCGGGACAGGAGTACTTC
cdr3_aa: CASSFSHLAGQEYF
clone_size: NA
v_call: TRBV28
d_call: TRBD1
j_call: TRBJ2-7

cdr3_nt: TGCAGTGCTAGTCTCCGGGGAACTGAAGCTTTCTTT
cdr3_aa: CSASLRGTEAFF
clone_size: NA
v_call: TRBV20-1
d_call: NA
j_call: TRBJ1-1

cdr3_nt: TGTGCCAGCAGCTTGACAGGGGAAGGAATCACCATATATTTT
cdr3_aa: CASSLTGEGITIYF
clone_size: NA
v_call: TRBV11-1
d_call: TRBD1
j_call: TRBJ1-3

cdr3_nt: TGTGCCAGCAGCTTAGAGGGGCCCTCTAATTCACCCCTCCACTTT
cdr3_aa: CASSLEGPSNSPLHF
clone_size: NA
v_call: TRBV11-2
d_call: NA
j_call: TRBJ1-6

cdr3_nt: TGCGCCAGCAGCTTTGCTACTCACTCCTACGAGCAGTACTTC
cdr3_aa: CASSFATHSYEQYF
clone_size: NA
v_call: TRBV5-1
d_call: NA
j_call: TRBJ2-7

cdr3_nt: TGTGCCAGCAGTGAAATCGGCGGCTTACACTCTGGAAACACCATATATTTT
cdr3_aa: CASSEIGGLHSGNTIYF
clone_size: NA
v_call: TRBV2
d_call: NA
j_call: TRBJ1-3